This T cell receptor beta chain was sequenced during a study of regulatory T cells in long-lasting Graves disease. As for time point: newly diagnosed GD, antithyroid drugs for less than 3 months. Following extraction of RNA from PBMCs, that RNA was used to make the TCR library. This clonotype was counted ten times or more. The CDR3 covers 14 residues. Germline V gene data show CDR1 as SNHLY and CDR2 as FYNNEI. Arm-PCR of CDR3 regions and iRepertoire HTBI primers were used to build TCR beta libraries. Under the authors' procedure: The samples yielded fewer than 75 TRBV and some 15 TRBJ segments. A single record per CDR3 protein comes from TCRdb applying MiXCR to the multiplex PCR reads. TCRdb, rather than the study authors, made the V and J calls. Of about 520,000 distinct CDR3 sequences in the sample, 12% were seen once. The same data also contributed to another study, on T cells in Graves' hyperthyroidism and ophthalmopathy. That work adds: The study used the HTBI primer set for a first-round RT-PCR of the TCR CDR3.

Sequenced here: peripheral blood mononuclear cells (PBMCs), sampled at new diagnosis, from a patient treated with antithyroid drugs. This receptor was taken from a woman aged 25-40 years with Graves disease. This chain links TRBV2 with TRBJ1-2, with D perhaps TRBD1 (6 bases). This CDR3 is CAIKRHGGTYGYTF. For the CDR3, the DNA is TGTGCTATCAAGCGCCACGGGGGCACCTATGGCTACACCTTC.